These 23 T cell receptor beta chains share one sample of origin, sequenced in a study of CD8+ T cells in alopecia areata. The sample's treatment: oral pan-JAK inhibitor, 5-10 mg twice daily. cDNA reverse transcribed from extracted RNA served as the sequencing template. Produced via immunoSEQ multiplex PCR; TCRdb's table is partial and in-frame only. The sample has 150,000 to 200,000 clones; less than 75% are singletons. This sample comprised CD4+ T cells sorted from blood, obtained between weeks 55 and 65, from a patient treated with tofacitinib. These receptors originate from a human donor with alopecia areata.

The chain links TRBV29-1 to TRBJ1-1; no firm D call. From germline, CDR1 is SQVTM and CDR2 ANQGSEA. Trimming took off 6 bases at V and 1 base at J, with 18 bases between the two ends. The CDR3 totals 15 residues. In DNA, the CDR3 is TGCAGCGTCTCGCCATTGCGTGCGACGAACACTGAAGCTTTCTTT. This gives the protein CSVSPLRATNTEAFF.

The chain is built from TRBV29-1 and TRBJ2-5, with 12 bases fitting TRBD1. The better agreement between TRBJ2-7 and the DNA end casts doubt on the J call. CDR1 and CDR2 from the germline V gene are SQVTM and ANQGSEA. The CDR3 loop spans 15 amino acids. The CDR3 nucleotides read TGCAGCGTTGAAGAGGGGGGACAGGGGGCTTCCGAGCAGTACTTC. It codes for CSVEEGGQGASEQYF.

The chain's CDR3 is CAWSVELSRFGAVNQPQHF. Here the CDR3 DNA reads TGTGCCTGGAGTGTTGAGTTGTCCAGGTTCGGGGCGGTCAATCAGCCCCAGCATTTT. The rearrangement links TRBV30 to TRBJ1-5; TRBD1 is a possible D gene (5 bases). Trimming removed 0 bases at V and 3 bases at J, with 24 bases between. The CDR3 has 19 residues. From germline, CDR1 is GTSNPN and CDR2 SVGIG (reference sequence). Drawing the rest from reference TRBV30 and TRBJ1-5, the complete variable domain is SQTIHQWPATLVQPVGSPLSLECTVEGTSNPNLYWYRQAAGRGLQLLFYSVGIGQISSEVPQNLSASRPQDRQFILSSKKLLLSDSGFYLCAWSVELSRFGAVNQPQHFGDGTRLSIL.

In regard to this clone: One junction end disagrees with the germline gene, perhaps due to a read error. This chain links TRBV11-2 with TRBJ2-5, with D perhaps matching TRBD1 or TRBD2 (7 bases each). From germline, CDR1 is SGHAT and CDR2 FQNNGV. This CDR3 has 16 amino acids. The CDR3 sequence is CASSLAGRGIQETQYF. The CDR3 DNA follows: TGTGCCAGCAGTTTAGCGGGCAGGGGGATACAAGAGACCCAGTACTTC.

J is TRBJ2-5 and V is TRBV30; no firm D call. Looked up from germline, CDR1 is GTSNPN and CDR2 is SVGIG (reference sequence). This CDR3 is built from 12 residues. V was shortened by 4 bases and J by 4 bases, with 10 bases between the two germline ends. As DNA, the CDR3 is TGTGCCTGGAAGCCCTCTGGAGAGACCCAGTACTTC. It encodes CAWKPSGETQYF.

The chain has TRBV30 and TRBJ2-1, with 7 bases aligning to TRBD1. CDR1 is GTSNPN and CDR2 is SVGIG in the germline V gene (reference sequence). Trimming removed 3 bases from V and 9 bases from J; junction bases left unmatched: 5. The length of the CDR3 is 12 residues. The chain's CDR3 is CAWSPQGVEQFF. The CDR3 nucleotides are TGTGCCTGGAGCCCTCAGGGGGTTGAGCAGTTCTTC.

The V gene is TRBV7-9, the J gene TRBJ1-2; D ambiguous. The CDR3 has 14 residues. V gave up 6 bases and J gave up 1 base, with 12 bases separating them. Germline V CDR1 and CDR2: SEHNR, FQNEAQ (reference sequence). CDR3 residues: CASSLLGSNYGYTF. CDR3 sequence (DNA): TGTGCCAGCAGTCTCCTCGGAAGTAACTATGGCTACACCTTC. Combining the CDR3 with reference TRBV7-9 and TRBJ1-2 gives the whole variable domain DTGVSQNPRHKITKRGQNVTFRCDPISEHNRLYWYRQTLGQGPEFLTYFQNEAQLEKSRLLSDRFSAERPKGSFSTLEIQRTEQGDSAMYLCASSLLGSNYGYTFGSGTRLTVV.

The chain combines TRBV19 with TRBJ2-2; tentative D call: TRBD1 (5 bases). V shed 6 bases and J shed 5 bases, with 10 bases lying between them. The CDR3 loop spans 13 amino acids. From germline, CDR1 is LNHDA and CDR2 SQIVND (reference sequence). The CDR3 spells CASRGRDTGELFF. The CDR3 nucleotides read TGTGCCAGTAGGGGCAGGGATACCGGGGAGCTGTTTTTT. Supplemented by reference TRBV19 and TRBJ2-2, the full variable domain reads DGGITQSPKYLFRKEGQNVTLSCEQNLNHDAMYWYRQDPGQGLRLIYYSQIVNDFQKGDIAEGYSVSREKKESFPLTVTSAQKNPTAFYLCASRGRDTGELFFGEGSRLTVL.

The genes are TRBV25-1 and TRBJ1-2, with D unclear. The CDR3 has 9 residues. The germline V gene has CDR1 MGHDK and CDR2 SYGVNS. V lost 8 bases to trimming and J lost 4 bases, with 2 bases between them. Here the CDR3 reads CASVYGYTF. CDR3 coding DNA: TGTGCCAGCGTCTATGGCTACACCTTC.

The chain combines TRBV5-1 with TRBJ1-2; D gene unclear. V was pared by 0 bases and J by 4 bases, with 10 bases between. Germline V gene data show CDR1 as SGHRS and CDR2 as YFSETQ. The CDR3 has 14 residues. The CDR3 loop reads CASSLAPESYGYTF. The CDR3 DNA is TGCGCCAGCAGCTTGGCTCCGGAAAGCTATGGCTACACCTTC.

This clone was detected once. The rearrangement joins TRBV5-1 to TRBJ2-3, with 7 bases lining up with TRBD1. The germline gives CDR1 SGHRS, CDR2 YFSETQ. This CDR3 contains 14 residues. The ends lost 4 bases at V and 5 bases at J; junction bases unmatched: 7. CDR3: CASSPTGLIDTQYF. For the CDR3, the DNA is TGCGCCAGCAGCCCGACAGGGTTGATAGATACGCAGTATTTT.

The chain combines TRBV7-9 with TRBJ1-2, with D perhaps TRBD1 (5 bases). The CDR3 is 14 amino acids. CDR1 and CDR2 from the germline V gene are SEHNR and FQNEAQ (reference sequence). V was trimmed by 7 bases and J by 4 bases, leaving 16 bases between them. The CDR3 nucleotides read TGTGCCAGCACCCCAACGGGGCAGACCTATGGCTACACCTTC. Translation gives CASTPTGQTYGYTF.

The rearrangement links TRBV20-1 to TRBJ2-7; D unresolved. The CDR3 is 11 residues long. Germline V lookup: CDR1 DFQATT, CDR2 SNEGSKA (reference sequence). With 3 bases removed from V and 3 bases from J, the gap between germline ends came to 6 bases. CDR3 protein: CSARVHYEQYF. The CDR3, as DNA: TGCAGTGCTAGGGTTCACTACGAGCAGTACTTC.

V gene TRBV9 combines with J gene TRBJ2-7, with D perhaps matching TRBD1 or TRBD2 (6 bases each). The CDR3 has 16 residues. Trimming took 0 bases from V and 3 from J, leaving 16 bases between them. CDR1 and CDR2 (germline): SGDLS, YYNGEE. The CDR3 DNA reads TGTGCCAGCAGCGTAGATCCGGGGGCGATGAACTACGAGCAGTACTTC. Translated, it gives CASSVDPGAMNYEQYF. The full variable domain, with the rest looked up from reference TRBV9 and TRBJ2-7, is DSGVTQTPKHLITATGQRVTLRCSPRSGDLSVYWYQQSLDQGLQFLIQYYNGEERAKGNILERFSAQQFPDLHSELNLSSLELGDSALYFCASSVDPGAMNYEQYFGPGTRLTVT.

In regard to this clone: The junction does not match germline at one end; this may be a read error. V usage is TRBV5-6 and J usage is TRBJ2-7; D possibly uses TRBD1 or TRBD2 (5 bases each). The CDR3 has 12 residues. The germline gives CDR1 SGHDT, CDR2 YYEEEE. In nucleotides, the CDR3 is TGTGCCAGCAGCTTGGCCGGGGCTTACCCGTCCTTC. It encodes CASSLAGAYPSF.

The chain couples TRBV25-1 to TRBJ1-1; 9 bases are shared with TRBD1. The CDR3 has 14 amino acids. V lost 6 bases, J lost 3 bases, and 5 bases stayed unmatched. Germline lookup yields CDR1 MGHDK and CDR2 SYGVNS. The CDR3 DNA follows: TGTGCCAGCAGGGAAGGACAGGGGCACACTGAAGCTTTCTTT. It encodes CASREGQGHTEAFF.

The chain recombines TRBV19 with TRBJ1-2; a weak D match, TRBD1 (6 bases). CDR1 and CDR2 (germline): LNHDA, SQIVND (reference sequence). The V and J ends lost 3 bases and 2 bases respectively, with 10 bases between them. The CDR3 spans 14 residues. CDR3 DNA sequence: TGTGCCAGTAGTATCAGCGACAGGAACTATGGCTACACCTTC. Translated, it gives CASSISDRNYGYTF.

V usage is TRBV11-2 and J usage is TRBJ2-2, with 8 bases identical to TRBD2. The V segment lost 0 bases and the J segment 6 bases; nucleotides outside the gene matches: 3. In germline, CDR1 is SGHAT, CDR2 FQNNGV. This CDR3 is built from 15 residues. CDR3 residues: CASSLDPGGAGELFF. CDR3 nucleotide sequence: TGTGCCAGCAGCTTAGATCCCGGGGGGGCCGGGGAGCTGTTTTTT. The whole variable domain, filled in from reference TRBV11-2 and TRBJ2-2, reads EAGVAQSPRYKIIEKRQSVAFWCNPISGHATLYWYQQILGQGPKLLIQFQNNGVVDDSQLPKDRFSAERLKGVDSTLKIQPAKLEDSAVYLCASSLDPGGAGELFFGEGSRLTVL.

The gene calls are TRBV15 and TRBJ1-5, with D perhaps TRBD1 (5 bases). The CDR3 runs to 15 residues. Trimming cost V 5 bases and J 7 bases, with 18 bases left between them. The V gene's germline CDR1 is LNHNV and CDR2 YYDKDF (reference sequence). The CDR3 sequence is CATSGTKGIGQPQHF. DNA for the CDR3: TGTGCCACCAGCGGAACCAAGGGGATCGGGCAGCCCCAGCATTTT.

J is TRBJ1-1 and V is TRBV5-1, with D maybe TRBD1 (6 bases). The germline V gene encodes CDR1 SGHRS and CDR2 YFSETQ. Trimming stripped 4 bases from V and 1 base from J, with 8 bases between. The CDR3 extends over 13 amino acids. The CDR3 nucleotides read TGCGCCAGCAGCCCGGGGGCGAACACTGAAGCTTTCTTT. Residues: CASSPGANTEAFF.

The gene calls are TRBV5-1 and TRBJ2-7; the match to TRBD1 covers 12 bases. Germline CDR1 reads SGHRS; CDR2 reads YFSETQ. The CDR3 has 15 residues. J gave up 5 bases and V 3 bases, and 6 bases lay outside the gene matches. The CDR3, as DNA: TGCGCCAGCAGCTCGGGACAGGGGGCTCTAAACGAGCAGTACTTC. It translates to CASSSGQGALNEQYF.

In this sample, this clone turned up a few times. This sequence joins TRBV28 and TRBJ2-7; 7 bases match TRBD1. V lost 5 bases and J lost 7; bases outside the gene matches: 5. The germline V gene has CDR1 MDHEN and CDR2 SYDVKM. The CDR3 has 12 amino acids. The CDR3 DNA sequence: TGTGCCAGCAGTGACAGGGCGAGGGAGCAGTACTTC. Amino acids: CASSDRAREQYF.

In this sample, this clone turned up a few times. This sequence joins TRBV30 and TRBJ2-7, with TRBD1 as a possible D gene (5 bases). V was clipped by 0 bases and J by 1 base, with 13 bases between them. CDR1 and CDR2 from the germline V gene are GTSNPN and SVGIG (reference sequence). CDR3 size: 15 residues. The CDR3 sequence is CAWSVTGPTSYEQYF. CDR3 nucleotide sequence: TGTGCCTGGAGTGTAACAGGCCCGACTTCCTACGAGCAGTACTTC.